The 7 T cell receptor beta chains below all came from one sample that was sequenced in a study of T cell responses to AZD1222 COVID-19 vaccine. TCRdb's table, derived via immunoSEQ multiplex PCR, lists solely in-frame clones and lacks some. The sample records 100,000 to 150,000 clones, roughly nine tenths being singletons. The input for sequencing was peripheral blood, taken on day 0 of AZD1222 vaccination. The receptors here all came from an adult in good health.

J is TRBJ1-2 and V is TRBV30, with D unclear. The V end lost 1 base, the J end lost 8 bases, and 8 bases lay between the germline ends. Germline-derived CDR1 and CDR2 are GTSNPN and SVGIG (reference sequence). The CDR3 sequence is 11 residues long. CDR3: CAWSGGLGYTF. CDR3 DNA sequence: TGTGCCTGGAGTGGAGGACTAGGCTACACCTTC. Supplemented by reference TRBV30 and TRBJ1-2, the full variable domain reads SQTIHQWPATLVQPVGSPLSLECTVEGTSNPNLYWYRQAAGRGLQLLFYSVGIGQISSEVPQNLSASRPQDRQFILSSKKLLLSDSGFYLCAWSGGLGYTFGSGTRLTVV.

The CDR3 coding sequence is TGTGCCAGCAGCACCCGGTCGGCGGAGGGCCCTACTAGCACAGATACGCAGTATTTT. Amino acid sequence: CASSTRSAEGPTSTDTQYF. The chain links TRBV7-8 to TRBJ2-3, with D possibly being TRBD2 (6 bases). V was clipped by 5 bases and J by 0 bases, with 24 bases between them. Looked up from germline, CDR1 is SGHVS and CDR2 is FQNEAQ. The CDR3 length is 19 residues.

The chain carries TRBV12-5 and TRBJ2-5; the D is unclear. The germline V gene encodes CDR1 LGHNT and CDR2 FRNRAP. Trimming cost V 1 base and J 2 bases, with 5 bases left between them. The CDR3 length is 13 residues. CDR3: CASGLGQQETQYF. The CDR3 DNA follows: TGTGCTAGTGGTTTGGGGCAGCAAGAGACCCAGTACTTC.

J is TRBJ1-6 and V is TRBV7-9, with a weak D call TRBD1 (6 bases). With 5 bases removed from V and 9 bases from J, the gap between germline ends came to 14 bases. The CDR3 totals 14 residues. The germline CDR1 and CDR2 sequences are SEHNR and FQNEAQ (reference sequence). As DNA, the CDR3 is TGTGCCAGCAGCCGGATGCGAGGGGGTTCACCCCTCCACTTT. Its protein product is CASSRMRGGSPLHF.

V is TRBV5-6 and J is TRBJ2-7; D gene unclear. The V gene's germline CDR1 is SGHDT and CDR2 YYEEEE. Trimming removed 3 bases from V and 2 bases from J, with 6 bases in between. The CDR3 length is 12 residues. CDR3 residues: CASSSFAYEQYV. The CDR3, as DNA: TGTGCCAGCAGCTCCTTCGCCTACGAGCAGTACGTC.

The chain links TRBV12-3 or TRBV12-4 to TRBJ1-2, with 10 positions matching TRBD1. The V segment lost 6 bases and the J segment 7 bases; nucleotides outside the gene matches: 5. The CDR3 covers 13 residues. CDR3 coding DNA: TGTGCCAGCAGGAGACAGGGGGCGTCTGGCTACACCTTC. As protein: CASRRQGASGYTF.

The CDR3 spells CASSLRSRGRTDTQYF. In DNA form, the CDR3 reads TGTGCCAGCAGCTTAAGGTCGCGGGGCCGCACAGATACGCAGTATTTT. The chain carries TRBV7-3 and TRBJ2-3, with D tentatively TRBD2 (6 bases). The CDR3 is made up of 16 amino acids. Germline CDR1 and CDR2: SGHTA and FQGTGA. The V end lost 1 base, the J end lost 1 base, and 12 bases lay between the germline ends.